This entry features one T cell receptor (beta chain) sequence. CDR1 is SNHLY and CDR2 is FYNNEI in the germline V gene. Trimming left V 5 bases short and J 2 bases short, with 10 bases between. The CDR3 runs 13 residues. The data belong to a study of blood T cell repertoires in COVID-19. Looking at the study overall: Donors in the United States, Italy and Spain gave samples during acute or convalescent COVID-19.

TCRdb keeps only in-frame clones here, not all; method: immunoSEQ multiplex PCR. The sample lists about 39,000 clones, approximately 91% occurring once. The chain is built from TRBV2 and TRBJ2-7; tentatively, D is TRBD1 (5 bases). Input material: peripheral blood. The clonotype comes from a man in his forties or fifties with active COVID-19. In DNA, the CDR3 is TGTGCCAGCAGTTCCGACAGCACCTACGAGCAGTACTTC. Residues: CASSSDSTYEQYF. Filled out from reference TRBV2 and TRBJ2-7, the complete variable domain reads EPEVTQTPSHQVTQMGQEVILRCVPISNHLYFYWYRQILGQKVEFLVSFYNNEISEKSEIFDDQFSVERPDGSNFTLKIRSTKLEDSAMYFCASSSDSTYEQYFGPGTRLTVT.